The 27 T cell receptor beta chains in this list originate from one sample, sequenced in a study of vaccination and CD4 T cells after COVID-19. For these receptors, no antigen is known. The treatment here: 10-day PBMC culture with coronavirus spike peptide pools or control peptides (ViraFEST assay). With the Oncomine TCR Beta short-read assay, DNA from cultured CD4+ T cells was sequenced. TCRdb processed the PCR reads anew with MiXCR; each CDR3 protein has one entry. The sample carries about 24,000 distinct CDR3 sequences, less than 70% recorded once. The sequencing input was CD4+ T cells from blood, cultured in vitro. The receptors originated from a human donor who had recovered from COVID-19.

The J gene is TRBJ1-5, the V gene TRBV28, with TRBD1 as a possible D gene (5 bases). The CDR3 sequence is 17 residues long. CDR1 and CDR2 (germline): MDHEN, SYDVKM. With 7 bases removed from V and 0 bases from J, the gap between germline ends came to 19 bases. The CDR3 spells CASIIGEGQYSNQPQHF. The CDR3 coding sequence is TGTGCCAGCATCATAGGCGAGGGGCAGTATAGCAATCAGCCCCAGCATTTT.

The chain couples TRBV20-1 to TRBJ2-1; 12 bases fit TRBD1. The CDR3 runs 20 residues. V shed 4 bases and J 2 bases; nucleotides not matched to a gene: 18. Germline V gene sequence: CDR1 DFQATT, CDR2 SNEGSKA (reference sequence). Written as DNA, the CDR3 is TGCAGTGCTATCTCCGTTCCCGGGACAGGGGGCAGCGCGGCCTACAATGAGCAGTTCTTC. Translation: CSAISVPGTGGSAAYNEQFF.

The chain joins TRBV7-2 to TRBJ1-5; 10 bases map to TRBD1. CDR3 size: 16 residues. The germline V gene has CDR1 SGHTA and CDR2 FQGNSA. V shed 0 bases and J 7 bases; nucleotides not matched to a gene: 6. In nucleotides, the CDR3 is TGTGCCAGCAGCTTAGCACGCGGGACAGGGGACCAGCCCCAGCATTTT. Translation gives CASSLARGTGDQPQHF.

The V gene is TRBV6-1, the J gene TRBJ1-6; unclear D gene. The CDR3 contains 14 residues. V lost 11 bases to trimming and J lost 7 bases, with 18 bases between them. Germline-derived CDR1 and CDR2 are MNHNS and SASEGT. The CDR3 sequence: CAGSPGHGNSPLHF. CDR3 DNA sequence: TGTGCCGGCTCCCCGGGCCACGGGAATTCACCCCTCCACTTT.

The gene calls are TRBV6-2 or TRBV6-3 and TRBJ2-1, with 8 bases identical to TRBD1. CDR1 and CDR2 (germline): MNHEY, SVGEGT. There are 14 residues in the CDR3. V shed 7 bases, J shed 2 bases, and the junction held 4 bases outside the gene matches. CDR3 protein: CASMGQVPYNEQFF. Here the CDR3 DNA reads TGTGCCAGCATGGGACAGGTACCCTACAATGAGCAGTTCTTC.

V gene TRBV28 combines with J gene TRBJ2-7; D possibly corresponds to TRBD2 (6 bases). The V end lost 6 bases, the J end lost 0 bases, and 15 bases lay between the germline ends. Germline CDR1 MDHEN, CDR2 SYDVKM. This CDR3 has 15 amino acids. CDR3 sequence: CASSRLALSSYEQYF. The CDR3 nucleotides are TGTGCCAGCAGCCGGCTAGCGTTAAGCTCCTACGAGCAGTACTTC.

This sequence joins TRBV15 and TRBJ2-7, with D possibly being TRBD2 (5 bases). V lost 0 bases and J lost 1, with 10 bases in between. CDR1 and CDR2 from the germline V gene are LNHNV and YYDKDF (reference sequence). The CDR3 runs to 15 residues. DNA for the CDR3: TGTGCCACCAGCAGAGATGGCAGCGGTTCCTACGAGCAGTACTTC. Amino acids: CATSRDGSGSYEQYF.

A few counts support this clonotype. The V call is TRBV6-2 or TRBV6-3, the J call TRBJ2-7; D remains unclear. This CDR3 region has 12 residues. Trimming shortened V by 2 bases and J by 5 bases, and 7 bases separated the two germline ends. CDR1 MNHEY and CDR2 SVGEGT come from the germline V gene. The DNA for the CDR3 is TGTGCCAGCAGTTACGTGGGTGACGAGCAGTACTTC. Encoded protein: CASSYVGDEQYF.

Remarks on this clonotype: At one end the junction does not follow the germline gene, possibly because of a read error. This chain links TRBV27 with TRBJ2-4; 7 positions match TRBD1. Germline CDR1 MNHEY, CDR2 SMNVEV (reference sequence). This CDR3 comprises 13 residues. The CDR3: CTSSGQAGNIQYF. DNA for the CDR3: TGTACCAGCAGCGGACAGGCGGGAAACATTCAGTACTTC.

This clonotype was seen a handful of times. V is TRBV7-9 and J is TRBJ1-1, with 7 positions matching TRBD1. The V segment lost 5 bases and the J segment 6 bases; nucleotides outside the gene matches: 15. Germline V CDR1 and CDR2: SEHNR, FQNEAQ (reference sequence). There are 16 residues in the CDR3. CDR3 in DNA: TGTGCCAGCAGCCCGAGACAGGGTGTCAACTTTGCTGAAGCTTTCTTT. The encoded protein is CASSPRQGVNFAEAFF.

The chain employs TRBV20-1 and TRBJ2-4; no clear D. Germline CDR1 DFQATT, CDR2 SNEGSKA (reference sequence). The CDR3 has 15 amino acids. The CDR3 nucleotides read TGCAGCGCTGCACCATCGGGCCTAGCCAAAAACATTCAGTACTTC. Translating gives CSAAPSGLAKNIQYF.

This chain connects TRBV27 to TRBJ1-5; 9 bases align to TRBD1. Germline trimming cut 5 bases from V and 6 bases from J; bases unmatched to any gene: 11. This CDR3 spans 16 amino acids. The germline V gene has CDR1 MNHEY and CDR2 SMNVEV (reference sequence). CDR3 nucleotides: TGTGCCAGCAGTACGGGGACAGGGCGAAGTATTCAGCCCCAGCATTTT. Translated, it gives CASSTGTGRSIQPQHF.

V and J are TRBV28 and TRBJ1-5; a weak D match, TRBD1 (5 bases). Between the trimmed V and J ends, which lost 6 bases and 7 bases, there was a span of 13 bases. This CDR3 contains 13 residues. Germline-derived CDR1 and CDR2 are MDHEN and SYDVKM. The CDR3 DNA follows: TGTGCCAGCAGACGGGCCTGGGGGCAGCCCCAGCATTTT. Translated: CASRRAWGQPQHF.

The table lists this clonotype with a count of one. The rearrangement uses TRBV10-3 and TRBJ2-7, with D perhaps TRBD2 (6 bases). The CDR3 consists of 13 residues. V gave up 6 bases and J gave up 3 bases, with 12 bases separating them. Germline V lookup: CDR1 ENHRY, CDR2 SYGVKD. The CDR3 loop is CAIRGTSSYEQYF. For the CDR3, the DNA is TGTGCCATCAGAGGTACTAGCAGCTACGAGCAGTACTTC.

With respect to this clonotype: This CDR3 fails to terminate in the conserved phenylalanine or tryptophan, so it likely reflects a read error. V usage is TRBV6-1 and J usage is TRBJ1-2, with TRBD1 identical over 10 bases. From germline, CDR1 is MNHNS and CDR2 SASEGT. The CDR3 runs 15 residues. The V and J ends lost 7 bases and 4 bases, in that order; junction bases with no gene match: 9. In DNA, the CDR3 is TGTGCCAGCACCCGGTCCGGGACAGGGGTCTATGGCTACACCTCC. It specifies CASTRSGTGVYGYTS.

This clonotype has more than one count but fewer than ten. This chain joins TRBV27 and TRBJ1-5; TRBD1 matches at 8 bases. This CDR3 spans 16 amino acids. The ends lost 5 bases at V and 7 bases at J; junction bases unmatched: 13. The germline V gene has CDR1 MNHEY and CDR2 SMNVEV (reference sequence). This chain's CDR3 is CASSEKTGVNRQPQHF. CDR3 sequence (DNA): TGTGCCAGCAGTGAAAAGACAGGGGTGAATAGACAGCCCCAGCATTTT.

This clonotype was observed a few times. This chain uses TRBV24-1 with TRBJ1-1; weak D call: TRBD1 (5 bases). The germline V gene has CDR1 KGHDR and CDR2 SFDVKD. This CDR3 is built from 13 residues. V was pared by 5 bases and J by 1 base, with 7 bases between. The CDR3 DNA follows: TGTGCCACCAGTGTAACAGGGAACACTGAAGCTTTCTTT. It is translated as CATSVTGNTEAFF.

In this sample, this clonotype turned up a few times. The rearrangement joins TRBV20-1 to TRBJ1-1; TRBD1 aligns across 8 bases. V shed 3 bases, J shed 4 bases, and the junction held 7 bases outside the gene matches. The CDR3 covers 14 residues. Germline assignment: CDR1 DFQATT and CDR2 SNEGSKA (reference sequence). The CDR3 here is CSARRHRGSTEAFF. The CDR3 DNA is TGCAGTGCTAGGCGACACAGGGGGAGCACTGAAGCTTTCTTT.

This clonotype has only one observation. The rearrangement joins TRBV24-1 to TRBJ2-1, with 8 bases that match TRBD2. J lost 15 bases, V lost 3 bases, and 6 bases had no gene match. CDR3 length: 12 amino acids. Germline CDR1 and CDR2: KGHDR and SFDVKD. As DNA, the CDR3 is TGTGCCACCAGTGATACTGAGCGGGAGTTGTTCTTC. It is translated as CATSDTERELFF.

Concerning this clonotype itself: The junction differs from germline at one of its ends, possibly a read error. The chain has TRBV20-1 and TRBJ1-4, with D possibly matching TRBD1 (6 bases). CDR1 is DFQATT and CDR2 is SNEGSKA in the germline V gene (reference sequence). The CDR3 sequence is 14 residues long. CDR3 in DNA: TGCAGAGCTACGAGCGGGGGGCCGGCGGAAAAACTGTTTTTT. Its translation is CRATSGGPAEKLFF.

J is TRBJ2-3 and V is TRBV20-1; 8 nucleotides match TRBD1. V was pared by 5 bases and J by 5 bases, with 3 bases of the junction left unmatched. This CDR3 is built from 12 residues. Germline V gene lookup returns CDR1 DFQATT and CDR2 SNEGSKA (reference sequence). The CDR3 coding sequence is TGCAGTGCTGGGGACAGGCTAGATACGCAGTATTTT. It yields the protein CSAGDRLDTQYF.

This clonotype turned up a few times. The genes are TRBV6-1 and TRBJ2-7; TRBD2 matches at 12 bases. Trimming removed 10 bases from V and 5 bases from J; junction bases left unmatched: 9. The CDR3 runs to 14 residues. Germline lookup yields CDR1 MNHNS and CDR2 SASEGT. The CDR3 nucleotides read TGTGCCACCCTAAGACTAGCGGGAGTCGACGAGCAGTACTTC. Residues: CATLRLAGVDEQYF.

The chain carries TRBV7-9 and TRBJ1-3; 8 bases line up with TRBD1. The trim removed 5 bases at V and 0 bases at J, leaving 9 bases unmatched. Per germline, CDR1 SEHNR and CDR2 FQNEAQ (reference sequence). This CDR3 comprises 17 residues. The CDR3, as DNA: TGTGCCAGCAGCCCAAAACGGACAGGGCGCTCTGGAAACACCATATATTTT. Translation: CASSPKRTGRSGNTIYF.

The chain has TRBV11-2 and TRBJ1-6, with D maybe TRBD1 (6 bases). The ends were cut back, 8 bases at V and 7 bases at J, with 12 bases in the middle. Germline loops: CDR1 SGHAT, CDR2 FQNNGV. The CDR3 length is 13 residues. The CDR3 loop is CASEGQGNSPLHF. The CDR3 coding sequence is TGTGCCAGCGAGGGGCAGGGGAATTCACCCCTCCACTTT.

The chain recombines TRBV12-3 or TRBV12-4 with TRBJ1-6; a possible D gene is TRBD1 (5 bases). The V gene lost 4 bases and the J gene lost 7 bases, with 17 bases spanning the gap. The CDR3 is 16 amino acids. Here the CDR3 reads CASSSLGTGGNSPLHF. CDR3 DNA sequence: TGTGCCAGCAGTTCTCTCGGGACTGGAGGGAATTCACCCCTCCACTTT.

V and J are TRBV20-1 and TRBJ1-5; 7 bases are shared with TRBD1. Trimming took 3 bases from V and 4 from J; bases not matched to a gene: 3. The V gene's germline CDR1 is DFQATT and CDR2 SNEGSKA (reference sequence). This CDR3 contains 13 residues. This CDR3 reads CSASARGNQPQHF. Written as DNA, the CDR3 is TGCAGTGCTAGCGCCAGGGGGAATCAGCCCCAGCATTTT.

The chain carries TRBV30 and TRBJ1-1; D gene ambiguous. The germline V gene has CDR1 GTSNPN and CDR2 SVGIG (reference sequence). This CDR3 contains 12 residues. With 2 bases removed from V and 10 bases from J, the gap between germline ends came to 14 bases. This CDR3 is CAWSRAVSVAFF. In DNA, the CDR3 is TGTGCCTGGAGTAGGGCGGTGAGTGTAGCTTTCTTT.